What follows describes a single TCR beta chain. Its antigen is not identified. The entry originates in a study of B cell selection in AIRE deficiency. General study results and limits: About 28% of healthy-shared Treg sequences were found among patient Tconv cells. Only 8.5% to 9.5% of about 3,500 shared Treg sequences were patient-specific; 30% to 40% healthy-specific. Shorter CDR3s marked shared Treg sequences, biased toward few non-templated insertions. Only TCRbeta was sequenced; around 37% of shared healthy Treg sequences appeared in Tconv.

The V gene lost 7 bases and the J gene lost 1 base, with 8 bases spanning the gap. CDR1 is SEHNR, CDR2 FQNEAQ, per germline (reference sequence). The CDR3 sequence is 13 residues long. The regulatory T cell sort gate was CD4+CD25hiCD127low/negative. Assay: immunoSEQ multiplex PCR; the TCRdb copy retains only in-frame clones and omits some. Of about 14,000 clones listed, 85% to 95% are singletons. This TCR came from a human donor with AIRE deficiency. The rearrangement uses TRBV7-9 and TRBJ2-1, with D possibly matching TRBD2 (6 bases). The source material was Tregs sorted from PBMCs. This chain's CDR3 is CASTLASYNEQFF. The CDR3 DNA reads as TGTGCCAGCACCCTAGCGTCCTACAATGAGCAGTTCTTC. The full variable domain, in which reference TRBV7-9 and TRBJ2-1 provide the parts outside the CDR3, is DTGVSQNPRHKITKRGQNVTFRCDPISEHNRLYWYRQTLGQGPEFLTYFQNEAQLEKSRLLSDRFSAERPKGSFSTLEIQRTEQGDSAMYLCASTLASYNEQFFGPGTRLTVL.